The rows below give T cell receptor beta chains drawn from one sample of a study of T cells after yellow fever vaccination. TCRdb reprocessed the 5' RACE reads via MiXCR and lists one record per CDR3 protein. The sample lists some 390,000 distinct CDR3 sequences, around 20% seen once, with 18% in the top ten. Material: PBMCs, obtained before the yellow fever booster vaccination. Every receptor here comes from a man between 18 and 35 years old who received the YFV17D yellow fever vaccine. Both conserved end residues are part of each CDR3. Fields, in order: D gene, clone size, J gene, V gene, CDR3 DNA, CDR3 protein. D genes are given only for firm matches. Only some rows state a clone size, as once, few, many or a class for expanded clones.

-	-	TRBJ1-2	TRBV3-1	TGTGCCAGCAGCCCCCCGGGCCTTAATTTCGATGGCTACACCTTC	CASSPPGLNFDGYTF
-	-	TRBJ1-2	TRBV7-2	TGTGCCAGCAGCTTAGCTGGTGGGGTCGGTGGCTACACCTTC	CASSLAGGVGGYTF
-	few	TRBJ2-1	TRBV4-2	TGTGCCAGCAGCCAAGAGGTGCAGGACACCAATGAGCAGTTCTTC	CASSQEVQDTNEQFF
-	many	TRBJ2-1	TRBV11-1	TGTGCCAGCAGCTTAGCGTCAGGGGGGTCCTACAATGAGCAGTTCTTC	CASSLASGGSYNEQFF
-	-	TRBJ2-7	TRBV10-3	TGTGCCATCAGACGGGACTACGAGCAGTACTTC	CAIRRDYEQYF
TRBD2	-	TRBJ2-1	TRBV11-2	TGTGCCAGCAGGGCTAGCGGGAGGCGCTCCTACAATGAGCAGTTCTTC	CASRASGRRSYNEQFF
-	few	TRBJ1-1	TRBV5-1	TGCGCCTGCAGCTTGGAAGCTGAAGCTTTCTTT	CACSLEAEAFF
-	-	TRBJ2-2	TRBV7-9	TGTGCCAGCAGCTTTCCGAGGGGGACGAACACCGGGGAGCTGTTTTTT	CASSFPRGTNTGELFF
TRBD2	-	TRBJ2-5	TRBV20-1	TGCAGTGCTAGAGGTCAACTAGCGGGACAAGAGACCCAGTACTTC	CSARGQLAGQETQYF
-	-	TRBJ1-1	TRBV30	TGTGCCTGGAGTAAGAACGGGCGCACTGAAGCTTTCTTT	CAWSKNGRTEAFF
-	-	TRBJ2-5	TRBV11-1	TGTGCCAGCAGGTCAAGTCGAGGAGTGACCCAGTACTTC	CASRSSRGVTQYF
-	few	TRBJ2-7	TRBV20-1	TGCAGTGCTAGGCCCCCCAGGCAAGCCTACGAGCAGTACTTC	CSARPPRQAYEQYF
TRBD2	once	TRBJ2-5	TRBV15	TGTGCCACCAGCAGGGAACTAGCGGGGGGACAAGAGACCCAGTACTTC	CATSRELAGGQETQYF
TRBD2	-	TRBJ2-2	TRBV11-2	TGTGCCAGCAGCCGGCTAGCGGGGGGTAGGACCGGGGAGCTGTTTTTT	CASSRLAGGRTGELFF
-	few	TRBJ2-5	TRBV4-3	TGCGCCAGCAGCCAAGAATGGCTAGCATCGCAGACCCAGTACTTC	CASSQEWLASQTQYF
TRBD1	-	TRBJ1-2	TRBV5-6	TGTGCCAGCAGCGCGGACAGGGGATCTCGCGGCTACACCTTC	CASSADRGSRGYTF
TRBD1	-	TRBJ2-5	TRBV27	TGTGCCAGCAGTACAAACCGGGACAGGGAGACCCAGTACTTC	CASSTNRDRETQYF
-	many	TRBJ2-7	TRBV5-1	TGCGCCAGCAGCTTGGCGCCCAGGACGGTTGAGCAGTACTTC	CASSLAPRTVEQYF
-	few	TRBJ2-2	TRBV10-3	TGTGCCATCAGTGACGCAGGACAGTCAAACACCGGGGAGCTGTTTTTT	CAISDAGQSNTGELFF
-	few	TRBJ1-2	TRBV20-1	TGCAGTGCTAGCTTGGCAGGGAGCGCGTCGAACTATGGCTACACCTTC	CSASLAGSASNYGYTF
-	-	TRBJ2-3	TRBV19	TGTGCCAGTAGTAACCATCTGGATACGCAGTATTTT	CASSNHLDTQYF
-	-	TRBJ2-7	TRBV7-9	TGTGCCAGCAGCTTACAGGGTACGTCCGAGCAGTACTTC	CASSLQGTSEQYF
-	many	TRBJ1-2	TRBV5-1	TGCGCCAGCAGCATGGAACAGGCTTCCTATGGCTACACCTTC	CASSMEQASYGYTF
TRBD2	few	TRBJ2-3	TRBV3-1	TGTGCCAGTACCGAGGCGGGGGGCACAGATACGCAGTATTTT	CASTEAGGTDTQYF
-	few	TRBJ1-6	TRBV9	TGTGCCAGCAGCGGGGGGACCGCGCCAGCTTATTCACCCCTCCACTTT	CASSGGTAPAYSPLHF
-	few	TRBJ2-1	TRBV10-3	TGTGCCATCAGTGACTTGGTCGTAAGCCCGAGCGATGAGCAGTTCTTC	CAISDLVVSPSDEQFF
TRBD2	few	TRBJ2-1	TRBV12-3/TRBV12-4	TGTGCCAGCAGTTCGCGACTAGCGGGGGAGTGGGGCAATGAGCAGTTCTTC	CASSSRLAGEWGNEQFF
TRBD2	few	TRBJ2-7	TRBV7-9	TGTGCCAGCAGCCGAAGCGGGGGGGCCTACGAGCAGTACTTC	CASSRSGGAYEQYF
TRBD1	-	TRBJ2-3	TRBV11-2	TGTGCCAGCAGCTTGGACAGGGACCATACGCAGTATTTT	CASSLDRDHTQYF
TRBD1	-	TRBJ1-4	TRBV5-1	TGCGCCAGCAGCACGGGACAGGGGTCTGAAAAACTGTTTTTT	CASSTGQGSEKLFF
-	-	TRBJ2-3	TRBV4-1	TGCGCCAGCAGCCAGACACCGACTAGAAGCACAGATACGCAGTATTTT	CASSQTPTRSTDTQYF